This T cell receptor beta chain was found in a study of T cell responses to AZD1222 COVID-19 vaccine. Regarding the study as a whole: Females outnumbered males among donors, who were mostly white British; clonal diversity was possibly underestimated. Per reports, nearly half of all spike-specific TCRs target regions that are unmutated in variants.

The assay was immunoSEQ multiplex PCR, and TCRdb's table has in-frame clones only and misses some. This repertoire shows some 140,000 clones, approximately 92% found once; its top ten account for around 7.1%. Worth noting for this clone: Its antigen is undetermined.

The source of this sequence is an adult who received the AZD1222 COVID-19 vaccine. The source was peripheral blood, collected 28 days after the second AZD1222 dose.

As DNA, the CDR3 is TGCAGCGCCCTCGTGGGGGGCTACACCTTC. This encodes CSALVGGYTF. V and J are TRBV29-1 and TRBJ1-2; no definite D call. The CDR3 has 10 residues. CDR1 is SQVTM and CDR2 is ANQGSEA in the germline V gene. Trimming left V 7 bases short and J 8 bases short, with 11 bases between.